The 3 T cell receptor beta chains below were found in one sample sequenced in a study of shared clonotypes between healthy human individuals. Profiling relied on immunoSEQ multiplex PCR, and the TCRdb table lists in-frame clones only, not all of them. The sample lists millions of clones; 90% to 95% were seen once. Sequencing was done on a sample of naive CD4+ T cells sorted from blood. Documented subset: CD45RA+ positively selected. The source of these receptors is a man between 18 and 29 years old in good health.

V and J are TRBV5-4 and TRBJ2-1, with 7 bases matching TRBD2. Germline loops: CDR1 SGHNT, CDR2 YYREEE (reference sequence). Trimming took 0 bases from V and 5 from J; bases not matched to a gene: 14. The CDR3 runs 18 residues. CDR3 sequence reads: CASSLVSLSSGKDNEQFF. Here the CDR3 DNA reads TGTGCCAGCAGCTTGGTGTCGCTGTCCAGCGGGAAAGACAATGAGCAGTTCTTC.

The chain is built from TRBV19 and TRBJ1-5; TRBD1 might be the D (5 bases). This CDR3 has 18 amino acids. CDR1 is LNHDA and CDR2 is SQIVND in the germline V gene (reference sequence). V was clipped by 1 base and J by 0 bases, with 16 bases between them. The CDR3 DNA reads as TGTGCCAGTAGTATAGGTTTGGGGGAAGGGTATAGCAATCAGCCCCAGCATTTT. Translating it yields CASSIGLGEGYSNQPQHF.

Turning to this clone: The sample carries other DNA sequences with the same CDR3. V gene TRBV6-1 combines with J gene TRBJ1-6, with no clear D. The CDR3 loop spans 12 amino acids. Germline-derived CDR1 and CDR2 are MNHNS and SASEGT. The V end lost 1 base, the J end lost 13 bases, and 8 bases lay between the germline ends. The CDR3 protein is CASSEGNSPLHF. CDR3 nucleotides: TGTGCCAGCAGTGAAGGGAACTCTCCCCTCCACTTT.